This TCR beta chain is from a study of blood T cell repertoires in COVID-19. This clone was recorded many times. The assay was immunoSEQ multiplex PCR, and TCRdb's table has in-frame clones only and misses some. Among 120,000 or so clones, around 85% were seen once, and the ten largest hold 7.5% to 9%. Germline V gene lookup returns CDR1 LGHDT and CDR2 YNNKEL (reference sequence). After removal of 2 bases from V and 1 base from J, the junction contained 16 bases not matched to a gene. This CDR3 comprises 19 residues. Source material: peripheral blood. The V call is TRBV3-1 (or the pseudogene TRBV3-2), the J call TRBJ2-5, with 7 bases aligning to TRBD1. The sequence derives from a man aged 70-80 years who had recovered from COVID-19. CDR3 sequence (DNA): TGTGCCAGCAGCCAAACGTCGGCGACCTATACAGGGGTCCAAGAGACCCAGTACTTC. Its protein product is CASSQTSATYTGVQETQYF.